Listed here are 12 T cell receptor beta chains from one sample, sequenced in a study of T-cell memory formation after mild COVID-19. TCRdb used MiXCR to reprocess the 5' RACE reads, holding one entry per CDR3 protein. The sample contains around 300,000 distinct CDR3 sequences, less than 20% of which appear only once. Sequencing was performed on PBMCs or a T cell subset sorted from them (not recorded which). The origin of the receptors is a young man who had mild COVID-19 (a few samples of this study predate the infection). Cell type and time point are not known.

CDR3 bases: TGTGCCAGCAGCAAACAGAAGATCTCTGGAAACACCATATATTTT. It codes for CASSKQKISGNTIYF. The rearrangement joins TRBV7-2 to TRBJ1-3; D is ambiguous. Trimming removed 5 bases at V and 0 bases at J, with 11 bases between. The germline V gene has CDR1 SGHTA and CDR2 FQGNSA. The CDR3 sequence is 15 residues long. Full variable domain (rest looked up from reference TRBV7-2 and TRBJ1-3): GAGVSQSPSNKVTEKGKDVELRCDPISGHTALYWYRQSLGQGLEFLIYFQGNSAPDKSGLPSDRFSAERTGGSVSTLTIQRTQQEDSAVYLCASSKQKISGNTIYFGEGSWLTVV.

Only a few counts were recorded for this clonotype. The J gene is TRBJ1-2, the V gene TRBV4-1; D gene uncertain. CDR3 length: 15 residues. Germline CDR1 is MGHRA and CDR2 is YSYEKL. Between the trimmed V and J ends, which lost 0 bases and 4 bases, there was a span of 12 bases. The CDR3 region has the DNA TGCGCCAGCAGCCAAGACGCGGGGATGGGCTATGGCTACACCTTC. This gives the protein CASSQDAGMGYGYTF.

This clonotype was detected a few times. The chain employs TRBV7-2 and TRBJ1-6; TRBD1 agrees at 7 bases. Germline V gene data show CDR1 as SGHTA and CDR2 as FQGNSA. CDR3 length equals 16 residues. V gave up 2 bases and J gave up 6 bases; unmatched junction bases: 7. The CDR3 loop reads CASSLSGGLTNSPLHF. Here the CDR3 DNA reads TGTGCCAGCAGCTTATCAGGGGGATTAACTAATTCACCCCTCCACTTT. Full variable domain (remainder filled in from reference TRBV7-2 and TRBJ1-6): GAGVSQSPSNKVTEKGKDVELRCDPISGHTALYWYRQSLGQGLEFLIYFQGNSAPDKSGLPSDRFSAERTGGSVSTLTIQRTQQEDSAVYLCASSLSGGLTNSPLHFGNGTRLTVT.

This clonotype appeared a few times. The V and J genes are TRBV7-9 and TRBJ1-1, with 7 nucleotides matching TRBD1. The CDR3 sequence is 12 residues long. The junction had 7 bases not matched to a gene; V was cut back by 8 bases and J by 7 bases. Per the germline V gene, CDR1 is SEHNR and CDR2 is FQNEAQ (reference sequence). In DNA, the CDR3 is TGTGCCAGCCAAACACAGGGGCATGAAGCTTTCTTT. Amino acids: CASQTQGHEAFF.

This clonotype occurred many times. This rearrangement joins TRBV6-5 to TRBJ1-6; no definite D call. CDR1 is MNHEY and CDR2 is SVGAGI in the germline V gene. Trimming left V 5 bases short and J 10 bases short, with 12 bases between. The CDR3 spans 13 residues. CDR3 loop: CASSLTQSSPLHF. CDR3 nucleotide sequence: TGTGCCAGCAGTCTGACTCAGTCGTCACCCCTCCACTTT.

This rearrangement joins TRBV4-3 to TRBJ1-3; 8 nucleotides match TRBD1. The V gene end was trimmed by 4 bases and the J gene end by 3 bases; junction bases not matched to a gene: 11. CDR1 and CDR2 from the germline V gene are LGHNA and YSLEER. The CDR3 runs 17 residues. The CDR3 DNA sequence: TGCGCCAGCAGCCTGGATATAAGCGGACAGGGTGGAAACACCATATATTTT. Translated: CASSLDISGQGGNTIYF.

The genes are TRBV13 and TRBJ2-7; D unclear. This CDR3 is built from 15 residues. Trimming pared 4 bases from V and 0 bases from J, leaving 13 bases between. Germline V lookup: CDR1 PRHDT, CDR2 FYEKMQ (reference sequence). The CDR3 region has the DNA TGTGCCAGCAGCTCAGCGACCACCAGCTCCTACGAGCAGTACGTC. Translation gives CASSSATTSSYEQYV.

In its sample, this clonotype was seen a few times. J is TRBJ2-3 and V is TRBV20-1; no reliable D call. This CDR3 spans 13 amino acids. Trimming took 0 bases from V and 8 from J, leaving 12 bases between them. Germline V gives CDR1 DFQATT, CDR2 SNEGSKA (reference sequence). In DNA, the CDR3 is TGCAGTGCTAGAGATGTGCGGAGAGGTACGCAGTATTTT. Translated: CSARDVRRGTQYF.

The chain carries TRBV5-6 and TRBJ2-7; 7 bases align to TRBD2. CDR3 length: 13 residues. Germline V gene sequence: CDR1 SGHDT, CDR2 YYEEEE. The J segment lost 5 bases and the V segment lost 1 base, leaving 3 bases of the junction unmatched. The CDR3 coding sequence is TGTGCCAGCAGCTTGTGGGGGGGTAACGAGCAGTACGTC. Translating it yields CASSLWGGNEQYV.

There are many counts of this clonotype. This chain uses TRBV27 with TRBJ2-5, with D possibly being TRBD2 (5 bases). Trimming removed 5 bases from V and 3 bases from J, with 10 bases in between. Germline assignment: CDR1 MNHEY and CDR2 SMNVEV (reference sequence). This CDR3 contains 13 residues. The CDR3 DNA is TGTGCCAGCAGTGTAAGGCGGGAAGAGACCCAGTACTTC. It translates to CASSVRREETQYF.

The CDR3 DNA is TGTGCCAGCAGCACTTATGGCTACACCTTC. As protein: CASSTYGYTF. V is TRBV7-9 and J is TRBJ1-2, with D uncertain. The CDR3 covers 10 residues. Germline CDR1 and CDR2: SEHNR and FQNEAQ (reference sequence). Trimming left V 5 bases short and J 5 bases short, with 3 bases between.

This clonotype was detected only a few times. The chain links TRBV25-1 to TRBJ2-3; D is possibly TRBD2 (6 bases). The V gene's germline CDR1 is MGHDK and CDR2 SYGVNS. Trimming pared 2 bases from V and 7 bases from J, leaving 13 bases between. The CDR3 contains 14 residues. CDR3 protein: CASSEGGDKHTQYF. The CDR3 nucleotides are TGTGCCAGCAGTGAAGGAGGGGATAAACATACGCAGTATTTT.